Given below is one TCR beta chain in context. What antigen it recognizes has not been identified. No base quality values were provided; no much bigger clone lies one nucleotide off. The data were taken from a study of tumor and adjacent non-tumor tissue in lung cancer (dated by TCRdb to the late 2010s). Turning to the overall study: Patients with adenocarcinoma (approximately twelve), squamous cell carcinoma (2) and small cell lung cancer (1) were included in the cohort. Ages among the 15 or so patients ranged from about 31 to 80 years, there were roughly ten men and 5 women, and disease was at TNM stage I to III. In total, sequencing yielded some 130 million productive TCRbeta reads, which works out to an average of approximately 4.1 million reads per sample. The study compared bulk TCRbeta repertoires between lung tumor tissue and matched distant non-tumor lung tissue from around 16 lung cancer patients. For each patient, one tumor sample and one normal lung sample were taken, giving around 30 paired specimens that underwent TCRbeta CDR3 sequencing. Points the paper makes about the study in general: TCR diversity was significantly higher in younger patients, and greater tumor TCR diversity was associated with shorter overall survival and shorter disease-free survival. The sequencing platform is not named in the methods, and unique molecular identifiers are not mentioned. The cohort had only roughly 16 patients, and the authors noted that larger samples and more detailed clinical data are needed. Peripheral blood was not sequenced, so blood TCRbeta repertoires were not examined in the lung cancer patients of the study. Tumor tissue showed significantly higher TCR diversity (inverse Simpson) than normal lung tissue, at roughly 430 vs 170 (P = 0.0075, Mann-Whitney U test). The top 100 clones made up a significantly larger cumulative share of the repertoire in normal lung than in tumor tissue.

Library construction relied on multiplex PCR. The sequencer was an Illumina HiSeq 2500. TCRbeta libraries were constructed through three rounds of nested PCR with primers (Table S4) according to protocols modified from ARM-PCR. Before sequencing, PCR products in the 200-500 bp range were cut out of the gel and cleaned up using the QIAquick gel extraction kit. Per the authors' processing: Reads were cleaned with Trimmomatic, merged with FLASH into complete CDR3 sequences, and assigned to V(D)J germline segments with MiTCR. Clonal diversity was computed as the inverse Simpson's index with VDJtools. In-frame sequences lacking a premature stop codon were counted as productive reads. TCRdb reprocessing: public reads trimmed at Q25 with fastp, clones called with MiXCR, in-frame beta chains kept. For every CDR3 protein sequence, its rows merge into one entry that carries the most common genes and DNA. TCRdb, not the original authors, processed these V and J calls. The sample data list some 97,000 distinct CDR3 sequences, and 65% of these were observed just once. Of the sample, approximately 18% is held by the ten largest clones.

The CDR3 starts with the cysteine, ends with the phenylalanine, and has 14 residues. The DNA shown is the 42-base CDR3, in frame from base 1. The junction shows trimming of 2 bases on V and 9 bases on J, plus 14 bases between the germline ends. The germline V gene provides CDR1 SGHNT and CDR2 YENEEA. RNA was isolated from bulk unsorted tissue, and RNA quality was assessed with a NanoDrop ND-1000 and an Agilent 2100. Normal lung samples were distant non-tumor tissue taken more than 3 cm from the tumor edge. The donors were newly diagnosed lung cancer patients admitted for thoracic surgery in China from August to November 2014 who had not received prior chemotherapy. Patients with previous radiotherapy or chemotherapy, or with another concurrent cancer, were excluded from the study. Surgical tissue pieces of 1-2 cm3 were preserved in RNAlater solution and stored at -80 °C until use.

The sequence links TRBV11-3 to TRBJ2-1; the D gene is perhaps TRBD1 or TRBD2, as each covers 7 bases. Sequencing was performed on distant non-tumor lung tissue. This sequence originates from a young man with non-small cell lung cancer. The DNA sequence reads TGTGCCAGCAGCTTACAGGGGGGGGTAAGTGAGCAGTTCTTC. It encodes CASSLQGGVSEQFF.